A single sample gave rise to the 30 T cell receptor beta chains below, sequenced in a study of T cell repertoires in cytomegalovirus infection (dated by TCRdb to the late 2010s). These receptors' targets are unknown. The sample was run on an Illumina HiSeq 1500. TCRdb took the public reads, trimmed them with fastp at Q25, ran MiXCR for clone calling and kept in-frame beta chains. Identical CDR3 protein sequences are pooled into one entry, listed with their most common genes and DNA. Within this sample are 830,000 or so distinct CDR3 sequences, with roughly 33% of them counted one time only. The ten largest account for roughly an eighth of the sample. The sample's treatment or condition label is to be understood as: in vitro stimulation with specific CMV peptide epitopes to enrich CMV-specific T cells. The sample consisted of cultured CD8+ T cells from PBMCs, taken from culture after CMV antigen stimulation. The receptors come from a human donor in good health (CMV status not recorded). Some clones in this sample may be carry-over from other donors' samples.

This chain links TRBV11-2 with TRBJ2-1; no clear D gene. The V gene lost 1 base and the J gene lost 10 bases, with 8 bases spanning the gap. CDR1 is SGHAT, CDR2 FQNNGV, per germline. The CDR3 contains 12 residues. The CDR3 DNA reads TGTGCCAGCAGCTTAGGGTGGAGAGAGCAGTTCTTC. It specifies CASSLGWREQFF. The complete variable domain, with remaining parts taken from reference TRBV11-2 and TRBJ2-1, reads EAGVAQSPRYKIIEKRQSVAFWCNPISGHATLYWYQQILGQGPKLLIQFQNNGVVDDSQLPKDRFSAERLKGVDSTLKIQPAKLEDSAVYLCASSLGWREQFFGPGTRLTVL.

The chain couples TRBV5-4 to TRBJ2-7; 8 bases map to TRBD1. The CDR3 is 15 residues long. With 4 bases clipped from V and 2 bases from J, the junction kept 8 bases outside the gene matches. The V gene's germline CDR1 is SGHNT and CDR2 YYREEE (reference sequence). The CDR3 nucleotides read TGTGCCAGCAGCACAAAGGACAGGGCCGCCTACGAGCAGTACTTC. Protein sequence: CASSTKDRAAYEQYF. Full variable domain (outside the CDR3, taken from reference TRBV5-4 and TRBJ2-7): ETGVTQSPTHLIKTRGQQVTLRCSSQSGHNTVSWYQQALGQGPQFIFQYYREEENGRGNFPPRFSGLQFPNYSSELNVNALELDDSALYLCASSTKDRAAYEQYFGPGTRLTVT.

This clonotype has just a few counts. The chain combines TRBV20-1 with TRBJ1-5, with D uncertain. The CDR3 is made up of 16 amino acids. Trimming removed 6 bases from V and 0 bases from J, with 18 bases in between. Germline lookup yields CDR1 DFQATT and CDR2 SNEGSKA (reference sequence). CDR3 coding DNA: TGCAGTGCCAACAGTTTATGGAACTATAGCAATCAGCCCCAGCATTTT. Translating it yields CSANSLWNYSNQPQHF.

This clonotype has just a few counts. This chain connects TRBV28 to TRBJ1-1; 8 bases line up with TRBD1. Germline V gene sequence: CDR1 MDHEN, CDR2 SYDVKM. The junction had 8 bases not matched to a gene; V was cut back by 5 bases and J by 6 bases. The CDR3 runs 14 residues. The CDR3 is CASSRVRGHAEAFF. Written as DNA, the CDR3 is TGTGCCAGCAGTCGGGTCAGGGGGCACGCTGAAGCTTTCTTT.

This chain joins TRBV6-2 or TRBV6-3 and TRBJ2-7; 8 nucleotides align to TRBD1. The CDR3 totals 14 residues. Germline lookup yields CDR1 MNHEY and CDR2 SVGEGT. Trimming cost V 6 bases and J 3 bases; bases outside gene matches: 7. CDR3 coding DNA: TGTGCCAGCAGCGGGACAGGCGAGTTCTACGAGCAGTACGTC. As protein: CASSGTGEFYEQYV.

On this clonotype: The germline gene is not matched at one end of the junction; a read error may be the cause. The chain is built from TRBV7-3 and TRBJ1-5; D unclear. CDR1 is SGHTA, CDR2 FQGTGA, per germline. This CDR3 has 13 amino acids. The CDR3 coding sequence is TGTGCCAACAGCTTAGCCCCAAATCAGCCCCAGCATTTT. Its protein is CANSLAPNQPQHF.

For this clonotype: Germline is not matched at one junction end, which may reflect a read error. The V gene is TRBV29-1, the J gene TRBJ1-1; 7 nucleotides line up with TRBD1. The germline CDR1 and CDR2 sequences are SQVTM and ANQGSEA. This CDR3 is built from 12 residues. CDR3 coding DNA: TGCAGCTTCCAGGGGGGGGGCACTGAAACTTTCTTT. Translating it yields CSFQGGGTETFF.

The rearrangement joins TRBV7-9 to TRBJ1-2; D is unresolved. The CDR3 consists of 15 residues. The V end lost 5 bases, the J end lost 4 bases, and 17 bases lay between the germline ends. Germline values: CDR1 SEHNR, CDR2 FQNEAQ (reference sequence). This chain's CDR3 is CASSQDRAAVYGYTF. For the CDR3, the DNA is TGTGCCAGCAGCCAGGATCGGGCCGCGGTCTATGGCTACACCTTC.

There are many counts of this clonotype. The chain has TRBV7-2 and TRBJ1-1; 8 positions match TRBD1. The CDR3 is 14 residues long. The V gene's germline CDR1 is SGHTA and CDR2 FQGNSA. J was trimmed by 2 bases and V by 8 bases; bases with no gene match: 7. CDR3 bases: TGTGCCAGCTCACCGACAGGGGCAAACACTGAAGCTTTCTTT. It translates to CASSPTGANTEAFF.

The chain is built from TRBV7-9 and TRBJ1-2; D remains ambiguous. The CDR3 extends over 14 amino acids. V dropped 5 bases and J dropped 0 bases, with 10 bases sitting between them. Per germline, CDR1 SEHNR and CDR2 FQNEAQ (reference sequence). The CDR3 protein is CASSDEGANYGYTF. CDR3 DNA sequence: TGTGCCAGCAGCGACGAAGGAGCTAACTATGGCTACACCTTC.

The rearrangement joins TRBV7-9 to TRBJ2-3; D not resolved. The CDR3 runs 14 residues. Germline V gene lookup returns CDR1 SEHNR and CDR2 FQNEAQ (reference sequence). The CDR3 here is CVTRAPRPADTQYF. CDR3 nucleotides: TGTGTCACACGGGCCCCTCGGCCGGCAGATACGCAGTATTTT.

To note about this clonotype: A much larger clone differs by one base, so this may be a read error. The chain combines TRBV7-6 with TRBJ1-2; 7 nucleotides agree with TRBD1. Germline V gives CDR1 SGHVS, CDR2 FNYEAQ. The length of the CDR3 is 14 residues. The CDR3 is CVSSSSDREWGYTF. In DNA, the CDR3 is TGTGTCAGCAGCTCTTCTGACAGGGAGTGGGGCTACACCTTC.

In this sample, this clonotype turned up a few times. The CDR3 loop is CASSSPRAPYEQYV. In nucleotides, the CDR3 is TGTGCCAGCAGCTCCCCAAGGGCCCCCTACGAGCAGTACGTC. This chain connects TRBV7-9 to TRBJ2-7; D not resolved. Trimming shortened V by 4 bases and J by 2 bases, and 12 bases separated the two germline ends. The CDR3 consists of 14 residues. CDR1 is SEHNR, CDR2 FQNEAQ, per germline (reference sequence).

CDR3 in DNA: TGTGCCATCTCGTCGGAGAACACCGGGGAGCTGTTTTTT. It is translated as CAISSENTGELFF. The V gene is TRBV7-9, the J gene TRBJ2-2; D is unclear. Germline-derived CDR1 and CDR2 are SEHNR and FQNEAQ (reference sequence). The CDR3 length is 13 residues. Trimming removed 10 bases from V and 1 base from J, with 10 bases in between.

The V and J genes are TRBV28 and TRBJ2-5, with a possible D match to TRBD1 (5 bases). The CDR3 runs to 15 residues. From germline, CDR1 is MDHEN and CDR2 SYDVKM. V lost 2 bases and J 0 bases, leaving 10 bases between the germline ends. Here the CDR3 reads CASSLVRVDQETQYF. CDR3 DNA sequence: TGTGCCAGCAGTTTAGTCAGGGTGGACCAAGAGACCCAGTACTTC.

The rearrangement links TRBV11-3 to TRBJ2-1; 11 bases are a match to TRBD1. CDR3 length equals 17 residues. Germline CDR1 reads SGHNT; CDR2 reads YENEEA. J gave up 2 bases and V 4 bases, and 7 bases lay outside the gene matches. CDR3 residues: CASSSRDRGDPYNEQFF. The CDR3 region has the DNA TGTGCCAGCAGCTCACGGGACAGGGGGGACCCCTACAATGAGCAGTTCTTC.

The V gene is TRBV5-1, the J gene TRBJ2-1; 12 bases are shared with TRBD2. Germline CDR1 reads SGHRS; CDR2 reads YFSETQ. J lost 9 bases, V lost 4 bases, and 5 bases had no gene match. This CDR3 spans 14 amino acids. The CDR3 region has the DNA TGCGCCAGCAGCACTAGCGGGGGGCGAGCTGAGCAGTTCTTC. Protein: CASSTSGGRAEQFF.

The chain uses TRBV11-1 and TRBJ2-2; 9 bases map to TRBD1. V shed 5 bases and J 3 bases; nucleotides not matched to a gene: 10. Germline-derived CDR1 and CDR2 are SGHAT and FQDESV (reference sequence). The CDR3 is made up of 17 amino acids. CDR3 residues: CASSLRTGVIDTGELFF. The DNA for the CDR3 is TGTGCCAGCAGCCTAAGGACAGGGGTAATCGACACCGGGGAGCTGTTTTTT.

This clonotype was detected only a few times. The genes are TRBV12-3 or TRBV12-4 and TRBJ1-5; tentative D call: TRBD1 (5 bases). Trimming pared 8 bases from V and 7 bases from J, leaving 18 bases between. CDR3 length: 14 amino acids. Here the CDR3 reads CASAPGIWGQPQHF. The DNA of the CDR3 is TGTGCCAGCGCGCCCGGGATTTGGGGCCAGCCCCAGCATTTT.

The V and J genes are TRBV19 and TRBJ1-1; D not certain. The V and J ends lost 3 bases and 1 base respectively, with 12 bases between them. Germline V CDR1 and CDR2: LNHDA, SQIVND (reference sequence). The CDR3 has 15 amino acids. The CDR3 nucleotides are TGTGCCAGTAGTATGTTATTGGGGTGGAACACTGAAGCTTTCTTT. It encodes CASSMLLGWNTEAFF.

This clonotype was seen more than once but under ten times. The V and J genes are TRBV14 and TRBJ2-1, with 8 bases lining up with TRBD1. The CDR3 loop spans 16 amino acids. J lost 1 base, V lost 4 bases, and 6 bases had no gene match. Germline V gene data show CDR1 as SGHDN and CDR2 as FVKESK. The DNA of the CDR3 is TGTGCCAGCAGCCTTAGACAGGGGAGATCCTACAATGAGCAGTTCTTC. Its protein product is CASSLRQGRSYNEQFF.

This clonotype was seen more than once but under ten times. This chain joins TRBV6-5 and TRBJ2-2; D gene ambiguous. Trimming shortened V by 2 bases and J by 5 bases, and 6 bases separated the two germline ends. This CDR3 has 13 residues. CDR1 and CDR2 (germline): MNHEY, SVGAGI. CDR3: CASSYTETGELFF. The CDR3 bases are TGTGCCAGCAGTTACACCGAGACCGGGGAGCTGTTTTTT.

V is TRBV6-5 and J is TRBJ2-2; D is tentatively TRBD1 or TRBD2 (6 bases each). Looked up from germline, CDR1 is MNHEY and CDR2 is SVGAGI. Trimming pared 7 bases from V and 4 bases from J, leaving 22 bases between. CDR3 size: 17 residues. As DNA, the CDR3 is TGTGCCAGCACCTACGGGGGCCCCGGACACGTCACCGGGGAGCTGTTTTTT. The encoded protein is CASTYGGPGHVTGELFF.

This clonotype was seen ten or more times. The chain uses TRBV10-3 and TRBJ2-2, with 9 nucleotides matching TRBD1. The CDR3 length is 14 residues. J gave up 1 base and V 7 bases, and 1 base lay outside the gene matches. The germline gives CDR1 ENHRY, CDR2 SYGVKD. CDR3 DNA sequence: TGTGCCATCAAGGGACAGGGGAACACCGGGGAGCTGTTTTTT. This sequence encodes CAIKGQGNTGELFF.

The rearrangement uses TRBV7-6 and TRBJ2-7, with D maybe TRBD1 (5 bases). The CDR3 sequence is 15 residues long. CDR1 is SGHVS and CDR2 is FNYEAQ in the germline V gene. The ends were cut back, 5 bases at V and 1 base at J, with 15 bases in the middle. The DNA for the CDR3 is TGTGCCAGCAGCCCGGCCCAGGGTGTATCCTACGAGCAGTACTTC. It codes for CASSPAQGVSYEQYF. The complete variable domain, with remaining parts taken from reference TRBV7-6 and TRBJ2-7, reads GAGVSQSPRYKVTKRGQDVALRCDPISGHVSLYWYRQALGQGPEFLTYFNYEAQQDKSGLPNDRFSAERPEGSISTLTIQRTEQRDSAMYRCASSPAQGVSYEQYFGPGTRLTVT.

This clonotype was counted between two and nine times. The chain links TRBV7-6 to TRBJ2-1, with D uncertain. CDR3 length: 14 residues. Trimming pared 1 base from V and 4 bases from J, leaving 8 bases between. In germline, CDR1 is SGHVS, CDR2 FNYEAQ. CDR3 loop: CASSLEDRYNEQFF. CDR3 DNA: TGTGCCAGCAGCTTAGAAGACCGTTACAATGAGCAGTTCTTC.

The chain combines TRBV15 with TRBJ1-2, with TRBD1 matching over 7 bases. Germline CDR1 LNHNV, CDR2 YYDKDF (reference sequence). With 5 bases clipped from V and 7 bases from J, the junction kept 7 bases outside the gene matches. This CDR3 has 13 residues. In DNA form, the CDR3 reads TGTGCCACCAGCGGCTCGACAGGGCTTGGCTACACCTTC. It specifies CATSGSTGLGYTF.

This clonotype turned up a few times. The rearrangement joins TRBV24-1 to TRBJ2-3; TRBD2 agrees at 13 bases. In germline, CDR1 is KGHDR, CDR2 SFDVKD. There are 18 residues in the CDR3. Trimming removed 5 bases from V and 7 bases from J; junction bases left unmatched: 14. As DNA, the CDR3 is TGTGCCACCAGTGTTCCAGGACTAGCGGGGGTTTCTGAGTATACGCAGTATTTT. Encoded protein: CATSVPGLAGVSEYTQYF.

This clonotype was counted many times. The V gene is TRBV4-1, the J gene TRBJ2-3; unclear D gene. This CDR3 is built from 16 residues. V was trimmed by 1 base and J by 0 bases, leaving 11 bases between them. Germline CDR1 and CDR2: MGHRA and YSYEKL. Written as DNA, the CDR3 is TGCGCCAGCAGCCAAGTATTCGCAATTAGCACAGATACGCAGTATTTT. Protein: CASSQVFAISTDTQYF.

Points on this clonotype: A much larger clone sits a single nucleotide away, making a read error possible. The DNA for the CDR3 is TGTGCCAGCAGCTTAGTGTCGGAGAGCACAGATACGCAGTATTTT. The encoded protein is CASSLVSESTDTQYF. The chain uses TRBV7-8 and TRBJ2-3; no definite D call. Germline values: CDR1 SGHVS, CDR2 FQNEAQ. The CDR3 covers 15 residues. The ends were cut back, 1 base at V and 0 bases at J, with 8 bases in the middle.